What follows are 17 T cell receptor beta chains derived from one specimen sequenced in a study of T cell responses to AZD1222 COVID-19 vaccine. Sequenced by immunoSEQ multiplex PCR; TCRdb stores in-frame clones only, minus some. Here the sample spans 110,000 to 150,000 clones, approximately 90% being singletons. Source: peripheral blood, taken on day 0 of AZD1222 vaccination. These receptor sequences come from an adult in good health.

The chain joins TRBV9 to TRBJ2-1; 9 positions agree with TRBD2. V gave up 0 bases and J gave up 4 bases; unmatched junction bases: 11. From germline, CDR1 is SGDLS and CDR2 YYNGEE. The CDR3 has 18 amino acids. The CDR3 DNA reads as TGTGCCAGCAGCGTAGGGAGCGGGGGGACTATGGGGTACAATGAGCAGTTCTTC. Amino acids: CASSVGSGGTMGYNEQFF.

This sequence joins TRBV7-3 and TRBJ2-1; 7 bases fit TRBD2. Germline V gene sequence: CDR1 SGHTA, CDR2 FQGTGA. J gave up 7 bases and V 5 bases, and 14 bases lay outside the gene matches. The CDR3 loop spans 16 amino acids. The CDR3 is CASSPGGNSGPNEQFF. The CDR3 region has the DNA TGTGCCAGCAGCCCCGGGGGGAATAGCGGCCCGAATGAGCAGTTCTTC.

The chain recombines TRBV7-3 with TRBJ2-1, with 11 bases fitting TRBD2. Germline loops: CDR1 SGHTA, CDR2 FQGTGA. J was trimmed by 6 bases and V by 0 bases; bases with no gene match: 7. There are 17 residues in the CDR3. DNA of the CDR3: TGTGCCAGCAGCTTAACTAGCGGGGGGGCCGTTGGCAATGAGCAGTTCTTC. It encodes CASSLTSGGAVGNEQFF. Combining the CDR3 with reference TRBV7-3 and TRBJ2-1 gives the whole variable domain GAGVSQTPSNKVTEKGKYVELRCDPISGHTALYWYRQSLGQGPEFLIYFQGTGAADDSGLPNDRFFAVRPEGSVSTLKIQRTERGDSAVYLCASSLTSGGAVGNEQFFGPGTRLTVL.

This chain connects TRBV5-1 to TRBJ2-7; 7 bases agree with TRBD1. Looked up from germline, CDR1 is SGHRS and CDR2 is YFSETQ. CDR3 length: 13 residues. With 4 bases clipped from V and 2 bases from J, the junction kept 3 bases outside the gene matches. CDR3 region: CASSATGAYEQYF. DNA for the CDR3: TGCGCCAGCAGCGCTACAGGGGCCTACGAGCAGTACTTC.

The chain is built from TRBV21-1 and TRBJ2-1; the table's D call TRBD2 went unverified against the DNA. TRBV21-1 is annotated as a pseudogene. This CDR3 comprises 17 residues. This CDR3 reads CASSAIAGGPLGNEQFF. CDR3 in DNA: TGTGCCAGCAGCGCCATAGCGGGAGGGCCGTTGGGGAATGAGCAGTTCTTC.

The chain links TRBV15 to TRBJ2-3; D is unclear. V was pared by 4 bases and J by 2 bases, with 13 bases between. The CDR3 sequence is 15 residues long. From germline, CDR1 is LNHNV and CDR2 YYDKDF (reference sequence). CDR3 nucleotide sequence: TGTGCCACCAGCATCGAGCAGTCCTACACAGATACGCAGTATTTT. Its translation is CATSIEQSYTDTQYF.

The V gene is TRBV3-1 (or the pseudogene TRBV3-2), the J gene TRBJ2-1; TRBD1 is a possible D gene (5 bases). The CDR3 is 11 amino acids. The V and J ends lost 7 bases and 5 bases respectively, with 6 bases between them. Germline V gene lookup returns CDR1 LGHDT and CDR2 YNNKEL (reference sequence). The CDR3 DNA follows: TGTGCCAGCACAGGGCACAATGAGCAGTTCTTC. Translating gives CASTGHNEQFF.

The rearrangement uses TRBV27 and TRBJ2-3; D perhaps matches TRBD2 (6 bases). V shed 2 bases and J shed 1 base, with 10 bases lying between them. Germline V gene lookup returns CDR1 MNHEY and CDR2 SMNVEV (reference sequence). The CDR3 runs to 15 residues. CDR3 sequence reads: CASSLGDSRTDTQYF. The CDR3 DNA follows: TGTGCCAGCAGTTTAGGGGACTCACGCACAGATACGCAGTATTTT.

The J gene is TRBJ2-6, the V gene TRBV7-2, with D perhaps TRBD2 (5 bases). V was shortened by 5 bases and J by 3 bases, with 8 bases between the two germline ends. From germline, CDR1 is SGHTA and CDR2 FQGNSA. The CDR3 contains 14 residues. CDR3 nucleotide sequence: TGTGCCAGCAGCCCCCGGGGTGGGGCCAACGTCCTGACTTTC. Its translation is CASSPRGGANVLTF.

The V gene is TRBV6-6, the J gene TRBJ1-1; possible D gene TRBD1, 5 bases. The ends were cut back, 2 bases at V and 4 bases at J, with 11 bases in the middle. This CDR3 is built from 14 residues. CDR1 is MNHNY, CDR2 SVGAGI, per germline (reference sequence). For the CDR3, the DNA is TGTGCCAGCAGTTACACCATCGGGGGCACTGAAGCTTTCTTT. This gives the protein CASSYTIGGTEAFF.

V usage is TRBV7-2 and J usage is TRBJ2-7; unclear D gene. The CDR3 runs to 15 residues. Per germline, CDR1 SGHTA and CDR2 FQGNSA. The germline V and J ends were trimmed by 5 bases and 2 bases, with 16 bases remaining between them. The CDR3 region is CASSPMGGLAYEQYF. The CDR3 DNA follows: TGTGCCAGCAGCCCGATGGGCGGCTTGGCCTACGAGCAGTACTTC.

J is TRBJ2-1 and V is TRBV6-5; possibly TRBD1 or TRBD2 for D (5 bases each). Germline V gene sequence: CDR1 MNHEY, CDR2 SVGAGI. The CDR3 length is 15 residues. The V gene lost 6 bases and the J gene lost 4 bases, with 16 bases spanning the gap. This CDR3 reads CASSGAYASYNEQFF. The DNA of the CDR3 is TGTGCCAGCAGCGGGGCGTATGCCTCTTACAATGAGCAGTTCTTC.

The chain links TRBV10-1 to TRBJ2-1, with D maybe TRBD1 (6 bases). With 5 bases removed from V and 0 bases from J, the gap between germline ends came to 8 bases. The germline V gene has CDR1 WNHNN and CDR2 SYGVQD (reference sequence). The CDR3 covers 14 residues. This CDR3 reads CASSQDSSYNEQFF. The CDR3 DNA is TGCGCCAGCAGTCAGGACAGCTCCTACAATGAGCAGTTCTTC.

The chain carries TRBV12-3 or TRBV12-4 and TRBJ1-2; no definite D call. V was cut by 4 bases and J by 4 bases, with 10 bases left in between. The CDR3 has 13 amino acids. CDR3 DNA sequence: TGTGCCAGCAGTTCCATCGACCTCTATGGCTACACCTTC. Translating it yields CASSSIDLYGYTF.

The chain uses TRBV29-1 and TRBJ2-1; 13 bases are a match to TRBD2. This CDR3 has 15 amino acids. Germline values: CDR1 SQVTM, CDR2 ANQGSEA. Germline trimming cut 4 bases from V and 8 bases from J; bases unmatched to any gene: 8. The CDR3 bases are TGCAGCGTTGCCCCGAGTACTAGCGGGGGGGATGAGCAGTTCTTC. This codes for CSVAPSTSGGDEQFF.

The V gene is TRBV7-9, the J gene TRBJ2-2; D is unclear. Trimming stripped 3 bases from V and 6 bases from J, with 5 bases between. The CDR3 contains 12 residues. Germline V gene data show CDR1 as SEHNR and CDR2 as FQNEAQ (reference sequence). This CDR3 reads CASSFRAGELFF. The CDR3 nucleotides are TGTGCCAGCAGCTTTAGAGCCGGGGAGCTGTTTTTT.

V is TRBV6-5 and J is TRBJ1-3; D unresolved. The CDR3 is 14 residues long. V was trimmed by 6 bases and J by 2 bases, leaving 11 bases between them. Looked up from germline, CDR1 is MNHEY and CDR2 is SVGAGI. In DNA, the CDR3 is TGTGCCAGCAGCCTGCGGGAACCTGGAAACACCATATATTTT. This gives the protein CASSLREPGNTIYF.